The count of the clone carrying this TCR beta chain is one. This sample stems from a study of blood T cell repertoires in COVID-19. For the study at large: T cells, B-cell-depleted T cells, or PBMCs provided the cDNA or gDNA that served as material.

In the original workflow: Reference gene primer amplification gave estimated nucleated cell counts. Only in-frame clones appear in the TCRdb table, and some are missing; sequencing was by immunoSEQ multiplex PCR. The D gene and trimming were derived from the DNA, and the V and J assignments and clone size from that table. The sample comprises about 44,000 clones, approximately 77% of which are singletons, and more than 4% rests with the top ten. The specimen was peripheral blood. The TCR was taken from a woman between 65 and 79 years old with acute or convalescent COVID-19.

CDR3 bases: TGCAGTGCCATGGGACAGCTCGAGCAGTACTTC. Residues: CSAMGQLEQYF. The chain links TRBV20-1 to TRBJ2-7, with 7 positions matching TRBD1. Trimming at V came to 6 bases and at J to 6 bases, leaving 5 bases not matched to a gene. This CDR3 region has 11 residues. Germline V gene sequence: CDR1 DFQATT, CDR2 SNEGSKA (reference sequence).